A selection of T cell receptor beta chains follows, all from one sample in a study of T-cell reconstitution after alpha-beta-depleted transplantation in children. MiXCR, run by TCRdb on the PCR reads, gives a single entry per CDR3 protein. The sample has around 480,000 distinct CDR3 sequences; approximately 30% are singletons. The sample consisted of PBMCs from the stem cell graft donor, taken from the stem cell graft. These receptors were taken from a human donor who donated a stem cell graft to a child with aplastic anemia. CDR3s include the opening cysteine and the closing phenylalanine or tryptophan. A D gene is named only where the DNA matches it firmly. The size field is filled for only some rows; it gives once, few, many or a size class.

clone size: few; V gene: TRBV20-1; CDR3 length: 14; D gene: .; J gene: TRBJ1-3; CDR3 DNA: TGCAGTGCTAGCGAGGGGGACTCTGGAAACACCATATATTTT; CDR3 protein: CSASEGDSGNTIYF
clone size: .; V gene: TRBV12-3/TRBV12-4; CDR3 length: 12; D gene: TRBD1; J gene: TRBJ2-1; CDR3 DNA: TGTGCCAGCAGCCAGGGGGAAAAAGTGCAGTTCTTC; CDR3 protein: CASSQGEKVQFF
clone size: .; V gene: TRBV11-2; CDR3 length: 16; D gene: .; J gene: TRBJ2-1; CDR3 DNA: TGTGCCAGCACGCAACGAGCGGGACACCTTTACAATGAGCAGTTCTTC; CDR3 protein: CASTQRAGHLYNEQFF
clone size: few; V gene: TRBV5-4; CDR3 length: 15; D gene: .; J gene: TRBJ2-3; CDR3 DNA: TGTGCCAGCAGCTTGGACCGGGGCGCGGGAGATACGCAGTATTTT; CDR3 protein: CASSLDRGAGDTQYF
clone size: .; V gene: TRBV6-5; CDR3 length: 15; D gene: .; J gene: TRBJ1-4; CDR3 DNA: TGTGCCAGCAGTTACTTGCCAGCAACTAATGGAAAACTGTTTTTT; CDR3 protein: CASSYLPATNGKLFF
clone size: .; V gene: TRBV6-2/TRBV6-3; CDR3 length: 15; D gene: TRBD2; J gene: TRBJ2-7; CDR3 DNA: TGTGCCAGCAGTTATCCCGCGGGAGGGCCTAATGAGCAGTACTTC; CDR3 protein: CASSYPAGGPNEQYF
clone size: few; V gene: TRBV4-3; CDR3 length: 18; D gene: .; J gene: TRBJ2-3; CDR3 DNA: TGCGCCAGCAGCCAAGATCCGTGGGGCTCACCGAGCACAGATACGCAGTATTTT; CDR3 protein: CASSQDPWGSPSTDTQYF
clone size: many; V gene: TRBV20-1; CDR3 length: 13; D gene: .; J gene: TRBJ2-1; CDR3 DNA: TGCAGTGCTAGCAGGGGAGCCTACAATGAGCAGTTCTTC; CDR3 protein: CSASRGAYNEQFF
clone size: .; V gene: TRBV19; CDR3 length: 17; D gene: TRBD2; J gene: TRBJ2-5; CDR3 DNA: TGTGCCAGTAGTTCTGCATCCGGGACTAGCGGGGGTGAGACCCAGTACTTC; CDR3 protein: CASSSASGTSGGETQYF
clone size: .; V gene: TRBV7-2; CDR3 length: 16; D gene: .; J gene: TRBJ2-1; CDR3 DNA: TGTGCCAGCAGCCTCGTAGGGACAACCGCCTACAATGAGCAGTTCTTC; CDR3 protein: CASSLVGTTAYNEQFF
clone size: .; V gene: TRBV7-9; CDR3 length: 16; D gene: .; J gene: TRBJ1-4; CDR3 DNA: TGTGCCAGCAGCTTCCCCGCGGTTGCAACTAATGAAAAACTGTTTTTT; CDR3 protein: CASSFPAVATNEKLFF
clone size: few; V gene: TRBV20-1; CDR3 length: 16; D gene: TRBD1; J gene: TRBJ2-6; CDR3 DNA: TGCAGTGCCCTCGGACAGGGTCGGTCTGGGGCCAACGTCCTGACTTTC; CDR3 protein: CSALGQGRSGANVLTF
clone size: .; V gene: TRBV6-5; CDR3 length: 15; D gene: .; J gene: TRBJ2-2; CDR3 DNA: TGTGCCAGCAGTTACTCGCGGAGAGACACCGGGGAGCTGTTTTTT; CDR3 protein: CASSYSRRDTGELFF
clone size: few; V gene: TRBV7-2; CDR3 length: 15; D gene: TRBD1; J gene: TRBJ2-5; CDR3 DNA: TGTGCCAGCAGCTTTCAGGGGGCGAGGGGGGAGACCCAGTACTTC; CDR3 protein: CASSFQGARGETQYF
clone size: .; V gene: TRBV24-1; CDR3 length: 14; D gene: TRBD1; J gene: TRBJ1-5; CDR3 DNA: TGTGCCACCAGTGAGACAGGGGCGGATCAGCCCCAGCATTTT; CDR3 protein: CATSETGADQPQHF
clone size: .; V gene: TRBV29-1; CDR3 length: 11; D gene: .; J gene: TRBJ1-2; CDR3 DNA: TGCAGCGGACAAAGCTCGGGGGGCTACACCTTC; CDR3 protein: CSGQSSGGYTF